This T cell receptor beta chain emerged from a study of blood T cell repertoires in COVID-19. Overall study: PBMCs, B-cell-depleted T cells, or T cells were the source of the cDNA or gDNA that made up the material.

As handled by the study authors: Nucleated cell number was recorded as an estimate derived from reference gene primer amplification. Profiling relied on immunoSEQ multiplex PCR, and the TCRdb table lists in-frame clones only, not all of them. V, J and clone size reflect that table, while D and trimming were determined from the DNA. The sample has about 670,000 clones, around 89% seen once. CDR3 length equals 19 residues. The TCR was taken from a woman younger than 35 with acute or convalescent COVID-19. The sample taken for sequencing was peripheral blood. The genes are TRBV12-2 and TRBJ1-3. TRBV12-2 is shown as a pseudogene. CDR3 region: CASRLAIAGGGTKRNTIYF. The CDR3 nucleotides read TGTGCAAGTCGCTTAGCCATAGCGGGGGGAGGGACAAAGAGAAACACCATATATTTT.